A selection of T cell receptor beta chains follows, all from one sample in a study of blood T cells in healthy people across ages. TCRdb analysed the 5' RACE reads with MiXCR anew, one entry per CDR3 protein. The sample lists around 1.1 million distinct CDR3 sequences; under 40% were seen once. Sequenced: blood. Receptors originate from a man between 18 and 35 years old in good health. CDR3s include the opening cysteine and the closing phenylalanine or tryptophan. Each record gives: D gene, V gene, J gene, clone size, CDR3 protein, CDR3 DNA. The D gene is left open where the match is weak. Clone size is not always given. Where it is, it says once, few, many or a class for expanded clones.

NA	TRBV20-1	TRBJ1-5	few	CSASQGYSNQPQHF	TGCAGTGCGTCACAGGGATATAGCAATCAGCCCCAGCATTTT
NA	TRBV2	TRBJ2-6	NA	CASSRIGSGANVLTF	TGTGCCAGCAGTCGAATAGGATCTGGGGCCAACGTCCTGACTTTC
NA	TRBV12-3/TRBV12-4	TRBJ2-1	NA	CASSLGGIDYNEQFF	TGTGCCAGCAGTTTGGGGGGCATCGATTACAATGAGCAGTTCTTC
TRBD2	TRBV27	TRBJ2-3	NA	CASTKRGGSDTQYF	TGTGCCAGCACGAAGCGGGGAGGTTCAGATACGCAGTATTTT
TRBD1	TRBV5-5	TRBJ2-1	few	CASSLGQGAVEQFF	TGTGCCAGCAGCTTGGGACAGGGGGCCGTTGAGCAGTTCTTC
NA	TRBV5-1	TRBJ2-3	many	CASRQPVEERTDTQYF	TGCGCCAGCAGGCAGCCCGTCGAAGAACGCACAGATACGCAGTATTTT
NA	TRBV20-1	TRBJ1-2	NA	CSAGGRTFYGYTF	TGCAGTGCTGGTGGACGGACCTTCTATGGCTACACCTTC
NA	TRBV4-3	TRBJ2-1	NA	CASSQVGLSEQFF	TGCGCCAGCAGCCAAGTGGGGTTGTCTGAGCAGTTCTTC
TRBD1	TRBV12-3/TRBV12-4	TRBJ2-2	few	CASSLTGSNTGELFF	TGTGCCAGCAGTTTGACAGGGTCGAACACCGGGGAGCTGTTTTTT
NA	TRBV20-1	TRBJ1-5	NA	CSASGGFSNQPQHF	TGCAGTGCCTCCGGCGGTTTTAGCAATCAGCCCCAGCATTTT
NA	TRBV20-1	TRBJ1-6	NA	CSARDQAKSPYNSPLHF	TGCAGTGCTAGAGATCAAGCCAAGAGCCCCTATAATTCACCCCTCCACTTT
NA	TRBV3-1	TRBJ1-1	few	CASSQVVAGATEAFF	TGTGCCAGCAGTCAAGTAGTGGCAGGGGCTACTGAAGCTTTCTTT
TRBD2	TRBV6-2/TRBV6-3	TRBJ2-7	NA	CAGSRTSGGSGYEQYF	TGTGCCGGCAGCCGGACTAGCGGGGGATCCGGATACGAGCAGTACTTC
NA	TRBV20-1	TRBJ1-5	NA	CSAHPRGGLNQPQHF	TGCAGTGCGCACCCTAGGGGGGGGCTTAATCAGCCCCAGCATTTT
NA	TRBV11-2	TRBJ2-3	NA	CASSLVGGGPTDTQYF	TGTGCCAGCAGCTTAGTAGGGGGGGGGCCCACAGATACGCAGTATTTT
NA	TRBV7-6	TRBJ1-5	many	CASSLEAGANQPQHF	TGTGCCAGCAGCTTAGAGGCAGGGGCGAATCAGCCCCAGCATTTT
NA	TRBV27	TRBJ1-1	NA	CASSLGPSAKAFF	TGTGCCAGCAGTTTGGGCCCCTCAGCTAAAGCTTTCTTT
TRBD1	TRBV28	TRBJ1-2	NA	CASSLSPSRDSYGYTF	TGTGCCAGCAGTTTATCCCCCTCCCGGGACAGCTATGGCTACACCTTC
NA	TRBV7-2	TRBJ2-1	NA	CASSPPGLQSNNEQFF	TGTGCCAGCAGCCCACCGGGACTCCAAAGTAACAATGAGCAGTTCTTC
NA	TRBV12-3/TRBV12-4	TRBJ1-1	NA	CASSRSGEAFF	TGTGCCAGCAGTCGAAGTGGTGAAGCTTTCTTT
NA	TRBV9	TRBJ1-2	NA	CASSEDSYGYGYTF	TGTGCCAGCAGCGAGGACAGTTACGGATATGGCTACACCTTC
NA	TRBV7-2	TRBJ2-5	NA	CASSLNRAQETQYF	TGTGCCAGCAGCTTAAACAGGGCGCAAGAGACCCAGTACTTC
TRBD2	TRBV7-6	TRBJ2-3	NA	CASSLAGLAGTNTDTQYF	TGTGCCAGCAGCTTAGCAGGACTAGCGGGGACTAACACAGATACGCAGTATTTT
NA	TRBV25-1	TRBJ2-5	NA	CASSGNRVNQETQYF	TGTGCCAGCAGTGGAAACAGGGTAAACCAAGAGACCCAGTACTTC
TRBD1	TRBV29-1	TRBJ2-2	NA	CSMKGQDYTGELFF	TGCAGCATGAAGGGACAGGACTACACCGGGGAGCTGTTTTTT
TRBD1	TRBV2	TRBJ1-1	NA	CACRDSRFNTEAFF	TGTGCCTGCCGGGACAGTCGATTTAACACTGAAGCTTTCTTT
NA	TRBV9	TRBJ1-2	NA	CASSGDGIYGYTF	TGTGCCAGCAGCGGAGATGGGATCTATGGCTACACCTTC
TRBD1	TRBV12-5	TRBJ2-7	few	CASGAPGQHAYEQYF	TGTGCTAGTGGGGCCCCGGGACAGCATGCCTACGAGCAGTACTTC
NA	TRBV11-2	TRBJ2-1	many	CASSPQDRHNEQFF	TGTGCCAGCAGCCCTCAGGACAGACACAATGAGCAGTTCTTC
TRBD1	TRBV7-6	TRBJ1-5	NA	CASSSERGRGQPQHF	TGTGCCAGCAGCTCTGAGAGGGGGCGAGGTCAGCCCCAGCATTTT